This entry features one T cell receptor (beta chain) sequence. This record comes from a study of cytomegalovirus exposure and HLA in healthy donors. Vbeta (60) and Jbeta (13) primers were used in the PCR. Produced via immunoSEQ multiplex PCR; TCRdb's table is partial and in-frame only. The profile shows roughly 150,000 clones, around 79% of them singletons. The CDR3 is made up of 15 amino acids. CDR1 and CDR2 (germline): LGHNA, YNFKEQ. V dropped 1 base and J dropped 2 bases, with 11 bases sitting between them. This clonotype was obtained from a man between 25 and 39 years old in good health and CMV-seropositive. The rearrangement joins TRBV4-2 to TRBJ1-1, with D possibly TRBD1 on 6 matching bases. The sample comprised PBMCs. The CDR3 sequence is CASSQVTGPNTEAFF. The CDR3 region has the DNA TGTGCCAGCAGCCAAGTGACAGGACCTAACACTGAAGCTTTCTTT.